This T cell receptor beta chain was documented in a study of radiotherapy plus CTLA-4 blockade in lung cancer. For the study at large: With 31% of patients having disease control, objective responses were seen in about 17%. General study points: Dynamics of early blood T cell clones, together with interferon-beta, were reportedly the best predictors of response.

Repertoires were generated with immunoSEQ multiplex PCR, while TCRdb's copy carries only in-frame clones and drops some. This table holds approximately 78,000 clones, around four fifths found once. V shed 4 bases and J 5 bases; nucleotides not matched to a gene: 9. In germline, CDR1 is MGHRA, CDR2 YSYEKL. The CDR3 length is 15 residues. As regards this clone: Antigen specificity is unknown.

The receptor comes from a human donor with non-small cell lung cancer who had a complete response to radiotherapy plus ipilimumab. The sequences come from peripheral blood, collected from a patient treated with radiotherapy plus ipilimumab. The chain employs TRBV4-1 and TRBJ2-5, with TRBD1 matching over 8 bases. In DNA form, the CDR3 reads TGCGCCAGCAGCCTTTCTGGACAGGGTACGGAGACCCAGTACTTC. Translated, it gives CASSLSGQGTETQYF.